These 32 T cell receptor beta chains share one sample of origin, sequenced in a study of shared clonotypes between healthy human individuals. Here immunoSEQ multiplex PCR was the method, and the copy in TCRdb shows in-frame clones only, minus some. The repertoire consists of approximately 2.1 million clones, with 90% to 95% occurring once and the leading ten covering about 0.39%. Sequencing was done on a sample of naive CD4+ T cells from PBMCs. Subset described: CD45RA+ positively selected. The receptors were gathered from a man younger than 35 in good health. Some clones in this sample may be carry-over from other donors' samples.

In DNA form, the CDR3 reads TGCGCCAGCAGCTTTCTTTCGGACAGATCCTACGAGCAGTACTTC. Translating gives CASSFLSDRSYEQYF. V and J are TRBV5-1 and TRBJ2-7; possible D gene TRBD1, 6 bases. V gave up 2 bases and J gave up 1 base, with 13 bases separating them. Germline CDR1 SGHRS, CDR2 YFSETQ. The length of the CDR3 is 15 residues.

The chain is built from TRBV5-1 and TRBJ2-5; tentative D call: TRBD1 (6 bases). Germline-derived CDR1 and CDR2 are SGHRS and YFSETQ. This CDR3 has 14 amino acids. Trimming pared 0 bases from V and 4 bases from J, leaving 10 bases between. Here the CDR3 reads CASSLGQTGETQYF. CDR3 nucleotides: TGCGCCAGCAGCTTGGGGCAGACAGGAGAGACCCAGTACTTC.

V usage is TRBV21-1 and J usage is TRBJ1-3. TRBV21-1 is reported as a pseudogene. This CDR3 region has 12 residues. Here the CDR3 reads CASSNGGNTIYF. CDR3 coding DNA: TGTGCCAGCAGCAATGGTGGAAACACCATATATTTT.

This clone was counted a few times. V usage is TRBV7-9 and J usage is TRBJ1-2, with 9 bases fitting TRBD1. Germline-derived CDR1 and CDR2 are SEHNR and FQNEAQ (reference sequence). The length of the CDR3 is 13 residues. The junction had 0 bases not matched to a gene; V was cut back by 1 base and J by 6 bases. CDR3 loop: CASSLGTGDGYTF. The CDR3 region has the DNA TGTGCCAGCAGCTTAGGGACAGGGGATGGCTACACCTTC.

The V call is TRBV9, the J call TRBJ2-5, with 9 bases matching TRBD1. Germline CDR1 SGDLS, CDR2 YYNGEE. The ends lost 4 bases at V and 6 bases at J; junction bases unmatched: 7. This CDR3 is built from 14 residues. CDR3 sequence: CASSNDRGGKTQYF. The CDR3 DNA reads TGTGCCAGCAGCAACGACAGGGGGGGCAAGACCCAGTACTTC.

The J gene is TRBJ1-4, the V gene TRBV7-9, with unresolved D. The CDR3 loop spans 15 amino acids. The V gene lost 4 bases and the J gene lost 0 bases, with 9 bases spanning the gap. The germline V gene has CDR1 SEHNR and CDR2 FQNEAQ (reference sequence). In nucleotides, the CDR3 is TGTGCCAGCAGCTCCGGGGATGCAACTAATGAAAAACTGTTTTTT. It codes for CASSSGDATNEKLFF.

The J gene is TRBJ1-2, the V gene TRBV28; TRBD1 agrees at 9 bases. After removal of 5 bases from V and 3 bases from J, the junction contained 31 bases not matched to a gene. The CDR3 is 23 residues long. Germline loops: CDR1 MDHEN, CDR2 SYDVKM. The CDR3 here is CASSLNLHLDFSRQGGDDYGYTF. CDR3 in DNA: TGTGCCAGCAGTCTCAATTTGCACCTGGACTTTTCCCGACAGGGGGGCGATGACTATGGCTACACCTTC.

V and J are TRBV7-2 and TRBJ2-7; 9 bases map to TRBD2. Germline V lookup: CDR1 SGHTA, CDR2 FQGNSA. CDR3 length equals 15 residues. V dropped 5 bases and J dropped 0; count of bases not matched to a gene: 5. The CDR3 DNA is TGTGCCAGCAGCCCCGGACTAGCGTACTCCTACGAGCAGTACTTC. This gives the protein CASSPGLAYSYEQYF.

V usage is TRBV4-1 and J usage is TRBJ2-2; maybe TRBD2 (6 bases). The length of the CDR3 is 18 residues. CDR1 and CDR2 from the germline V gene are MGHRA and YSYEKL. The V gene lost 1 base and the J gene lost 1 base, with 16 bases spanning the gap. The CDR3 loop is CASSQGGLSRGNTGELFF. The CDR3 DNA reads TGCGCCAGCAGCCAAGGGGGTCTCTCGCGGGGGAACACCGGGGAGCTGTTTTTT.

The V gene is TRBV9, the J gene TRBJ2-1, with 8 bases matching TRBD2. V trimming: 5 bases; J trimming: 6 bases; junction bases outside the gene matches: 7. This CDR3 contains 14 residues. Germline CDR1 reads SGDLS; CDR2 reads YYNGEE. CDR3 region: CASSVSGSSNEQFF. In nucleotides, the CDR3 is TGTGCCAGCAGTGTCAGCGGGAGTAGCAATGAGCAGTTCTTC.

The chain has TRBV7-9 and TRBJ2-3, with 13 positions matching TRBD2. The junction had 5 bases not matched to a gene; V was cut back by 5 bases and J by 6 bases. Germline CDR1 reads SEHNR; CDR2 reads FQNEAQ (reference sequence). This CDR3 spans 15 amino acids. The CDR3 DNA reads TGTGCCAGCAGCCCGGGACTAGCGGGACCGGATACGCAGTATTTT. This encodes CASSPGLAGPDTQYF.

This clone was seen more than once but under ten times. The gene calls are TRBV7-3 and TRBJ2-1; TRBD2 aligns across 10 bases. The CDR3 spans 15 residues. The junction had 2 bases not matched to a gene; V was cut back by 3 bases and J by 3 bases. CDR1 SGHTA and CDR2 FQGTGA come from the germline V gene. CDR3 region: CASSLGLAIYNEQFF. DNA of the CDR3: TGTGCCAGCAGCTTGGGACTAGCGATCTACAATGAGCAGTTCTTC.

Regarding this clone: The same CDR3 is also encoded by other DNA sequences in this sample. The rearrangement links TRBV5-1 to TRBJ2-5; 7 nucleotides align to TRBD1. Germline CDR1 reads SGHRS; CDR2 reads YFSETQ. The CDR3 covers 14 residues. With 2 bases clipped from V and 2 bases from J, the junction kept 3 bases outside the gene matches. CDR3: CASSFDREQETQYF. In DNA form, the CDR3 reads TGCGCCAGCAGCTTCGACAGGGAACAAGAGACCCAGTACTTC.

This clone was seen only once. V gene TRBV5-4 combines with J gene TRBJ2-5; no reliable D call. The CDR3 is 13 residues long. Germline V gives CDR1 SGHNT, CDR2 YYREEE (reference sequence). With 4 bases removed from V and 4 bases from J, the gap between germline ends came to 11 bases. CDR3 DNA sequence: TGTGCCAGCAGCCAAGATCTCGGAGAGACCCAGTACTTC. Its protein is CASSQDLGETQYF.

For this clone: Other DNA sequences in the sample encode the same CDR3. The chain combines TRBV5-6 with TRBJ2-6, with D uncertain. The CDR3 is 15 amino acids. V was shortened by 0 bases and J by 0 bases, with 4 bases between the two germline ends. In germline, CDR1 is SGHDT, CDR2 YYEEEE. CDR3 in amino acids: CASSLGLSGANVLTF. CDR3 bases: TGTGCCAGCAGCTTGGGGCTCTCTGGGGCCAACGTCCTGACTTTC. Full variable domain (rest looked up from reference TRBV5-6 and TRBJ2-6): DAGVTQSPTHLIKTRGQQVTLRCSPKSGHDTVSWYQQALGQGPQFIFQYYEEEERQRGNFPDRFSGHQFPNYSSELNVNALLLGDSALYLCASSLGLSGANVLTFGAGSRLTVL.

V usage is TRBV18 and J usage is TRBJ2-1; unclear D gene. Germline lookup yields CDR1 KGHSH and CDR2 LQKENI. V gave up 6 bases and J gave up 1 base, with 13 bases separating them. The CDR3 extends over 15 amino acids. The CDR3 reads CASSLLSASYNEQFF. CDR3 in DNA: TGTGCCAGCTCTCTCCTATCGGCGTCCTACAATGAGCAGTTCTTC.

The chain links TRBV21-1 to TRBJ1-2; TRBD1 reflects the table's D call only, with no check against the DNA. TRBV21-1 is a pseudogene locus. The CDR3 covers 13 residues. CDR3 sequence reads: CASSLDRGFGYTF. As DNA, the CDR3 is TGTGCCAGCAGCCTCGACAGGGGGTTTGGCTACACCTTC.

Remarks on this clone: Other nucleotide sequences from this sample produce the same CDR3. The gene calls are TRBV7-2 and TRBJ2-3; a weak D match, TRBD2 (5 bases). Germline CDR1 SGHTA, CDR2 FQGNSA. The CDR3 sequence is 15 residues long. V was pared by 0 bases and J by 0 bases, with 7 bases between. CDR3 nucleotides: TGTGCCAGCAGCTTAGCAGGCGGGAGCACAGATACGCAGTATTTT. As protein: CASSLAGGSTDTQYF.

This chain links TRBV6-6 with TRBJ1-1; D is unclear. Trimming removed 1 base from V and 6 bases from J, with 6 bases in between. The V gene's germline CDR1 is MNHNY and CDR2 SVGAGI (reference sequence). The CDR3 is 12 residues long. In nucleotides, the CDR3 is TGTGCCAGCAGTTACTGGGGTGCTGAAGCTTTCTTT. The encoded protein is CASSYWGAEAFF.

The chain employs TRBV5-1 and TRBJ2-1; 7 nucleotides line up with TRBD1. CDR3 length equals 15 residues. V shed 7 bases and J 0 bases; nucleotides not matched to a gene: 7. Germline CDR1 is SGHRS and CDR2 is YFSETQ. The CDR3, as DNA: TGCGCCAGCCAAAGGGGGCAGAGCTCCTACAATGAGCAGTTCTTC. Translated, it gives CASQRGQSSYNEQFF.

The chain uses TRBV7-8 and TRBJ2-5; 15 positions agree with TRBD2. V shed 4 bases and J 5 bases; nucleotides not matched to a gene: 14. The CDR3 runs 19 residues. Germline values: CDR1 SGHVS, CDR2 FQNEAQ. CDR3 in DNA: TGTGCCAGCAGCTCCCGGGCGGGGACTAGCGGGAGGATGCGGGAGACCCAGTACTTC. Protein product: CASSSRAGTSGRMRETQYF.

This chain joins TRBV7-9 and TRBJ2-3; the D gene is possibly TRBD2 (6 bases). The CDR3 length is 16 residues. V gave up 4 bases and J gave up 0 bases, with 14 bases separating them. Germline CDR1 is SEHNR and CDR2 is FQNEAQ (reference sequence). CDR3 protein: CASSYAAGSSTDTQYF. CDR3 nucleotide sequence: TGTGCCAGCAGCTACGCGGCGGGGTCTAGCACAGATACGCAGTATTTT.

The chain recombines TRBV7-8 with TRBJ2-7; 12 positions agree with TRBD2. There are 15 residues in the CDR3. CDR1 and CDR2 from the germline V gene are SGHVS and FQNEAQ. Trimming at V came to 4 bases and at J to 6 bases, leaving 7 bases not matched to a gene. The CDR3 spells CASSSEGLAGLEQYF. The CDR3 region has the DNA TGTGCCAGCAGCTCCGAGGGACTAGCGGGCCTCGAGCAGTACTTC. The full variable domain, completed using reference TRBV7-8 and TRBJ2-7, is GAGVSQSPRYKVAKRGQDVALRCDPISGHVSLFWYQQALGQGPEFLTYFQNEAQLDKSGLPSDRFFAERPEGSVSTLKIQRTQQEDSAVYLCASSSEGLAGLEQYFGPGTRLTVT.

On this clone itself: This sample also contains other DNA sequences that code for the same CDR3. The chain joins TRBV6-6 to TRBJ1-2, with unresolved D. Looked up from germline, CDR1 is MNHNY and CDR2 is SVGAGI (reference sequence). V lost 5 bases and J lost 8, with 9 bases in between. The CDR3 is 11 amino acids. The CDR3 DNA follows: TGTGCCAGCAGTCCAGGATCCGGCTACACCTTC. Residues: CASSPGSGYTF.

CDR3 DNA: TGTGCCAGCAGTTACCCGGTGGGCCCCCTGGACGAGCAGTACTTC. It translates to CASSYPVGPLDEQYF. The chain links TRBV6-6 to TRBJ2-7; unclear D gene. The CDR3 is 15 amino acids. V lost 2 bases and J 5 bases, leaving 16 bases between the germline ends. Germline V gene sequence: CDR1 MNHNY, CDR2 SVGAGI (reference sequence).

The chain recombines TRBV11-2 with TRBJ1-5; the match to TRBD1 covers 9 bases. Germline V CDR1 and CDR2: SGHAT, FQNNGV. This CDR3 has 15 amino acids. Trimming at V came to 1 base and at J to 7 bases, leaving 5 bases not matched to a gene. CDR3 sequence: CASSLAPTGGQPQHF. CDR3 sequence (DNA): TGTGCCAGCAGCTTAGCCCCTACAGGGGGCCAGCCCCAGCATTTT. The entire variable domain, with the rest obtained from reference TRBV11-2 and TRBJ1-5, is as follows: EAGVAQSPRYKIIEKRQSVAFWCNPISGHATLYWYQQILGQGPKLLIQFQNNGVVDDSQLPKDRFSAERLKGVDSTLKIQPAKLEDSAVYLCASSLAPTGGQPQHFGDGTRLSIL.

The V call is TRBV28, the J call TRBJ2-1; a possible D gene is TRBD2 (6 bases). Germline assignment: CDR1 MDHEN and CDR2 SYDVKM. This CDR3 comprises 13 residues. Trimming took off 6 bases at V and 6 bases at J, with 12 bases between the two ends. The CDR3 spells CASSPGLRNEQFF. The CDR3 nucleotides read TGTGCCAGCAGCCCGGGACTCCGCAATGAGCAGTTCTTC.

J is TRBJ1-2 and V is TRBV7-3, with 7 positions matching TRBD1. V shed 5 bases and J 0 bases; nucleotides not matched to a gene: 12. The CDR3 runs to 17 residues. Germline lookup yields CDR1 SGHTA and CDR2 FQGTGA. CDR3 nucleotides: TGTGCCAGCAGCCGATACGGCCGACAGGGAACTAACTATGGCTACACCTTC. Its protein product is CASSRYGRQGTNYGYTF. Full variable domain (missing parts from reference TRBV7-3 and TRBJ1-2): GAGVSQTPSNKVTEKGKYVELRCDPISGHTALYWYRQSLGQGPEFLIYFQGTGAADDSGLPNDRFFAVRPEGSVSTLKIQRTERGDSAVYLCASSRYGRQGTNYGYTFGSGTRLTVV.

V gene TRBV6-5 combines with J gene TRBJ2-1; D gene ambiguous. This CDR3 is built from 13 residues. Trimming shortened V by 7 bases and J by 5 bases, and 12 bases separated the two germline ends. The germline CDR1 and CDR2 sequences are MNHEY and SVGAGI. CDR3 region: CASKISLNNEQFF. CDR3 sequence (DNA): TGTGCCAGCAAAATTAGCCTCAACAATGAGCAGTTCTTC.

The chain couples TRBV7-3 to TRBJ2-7; D perhaps matches TRBD2 (5 bases). The CDR3 consists of 13 residues. Germline V gene sequence: CDR1 SGHTA, CDR2 FQGTGA. Trimming pared 1 base from V and 3 bases from J, leaving 7 bases between. The CDR3 sequence is CASSLRAGYEQYF. The DNA of the CDR3 is TGTGCCAGCAGCTTAAGGGCGGGCTACGAGCAGTACTTC. Looking up the rest from reference TRBV7-3 and TRBJ2-7 gives the full variable domain: GAGVSQTPSNKVTEKGKYVELRCDPISGHTALYWYRQSLGQGPEFLIYFQGTGAADDSGLPNDRFFAVRPEGSVSTLKIQRTERGDSAVYLCASSLRAGYEQYFGPGTRLTVT.

The rearrangement uses TRBV28 and TRBJ2-3; weak D call: TRBD1 (6 bases). V lost 3 bases to trimming and J lost 4 bases, with 20 bases between them. CDR1 MDHEN and CDR2 SYDVKM come from the germline V gene. The CDR3 runs 17 residues. DNA for the CDR3: TGTGCCAGCAGTTTTGGGTCGGGAAACAGGGCTTCAGATACGCAGTATTTT. Its protein is CASSFGSGNRASDTQYF.

The genes are TRBV7-3 and TRBJ2-5, with a tentative D call TRBD1 (7 bases). CDR1 is SGHTA, CDR2 FQGTGA, per germline. There are 15 residues in the CDR3. The V end was cut by 2 bases, the J end by 0 bases, with 10 bases between. The CDR3 nucleotides are TGTGCCAGCAGCTTACAGGGGGGTTACCAAGAGACCCAGTACTTC. Amino acids: CASSLQGGYQETQYF.